These T cell receptor beta chains were read from a single sample in a study of blood T cell repertoires in COVID-19. The method was immunoSEQ multiplex PCR; TCRdb's version includes in-frame clones alone and lacks a portion of them. Of 200,000 to 250,000 clones detected, 80% to 90% appear once; the ten largest clones hold approximately 3%. Source material: PBMCs or T cells enriched from blood (not recorded which). The receptors come from a woman aged 45-65 years in a cohort exposed to, infected with or recovered from COVID-19 (not recorded which). CDR3s include the opening cysteine and the closing phenylalanine or tryptophan. The order of the fields is D gene, V gene, J gene, clone size, CDR3 DNA, CDR3 protein. The D gene is left open where the match is weak. Clone sizes are given selectively: once, few, many, or a class where the clone is expanded.

>-|TRBV7-9|TRBJ1-1|-
TGTGCCAGCAGTTGGAGCCAAACTGAAGCTTTCTTT
CASSWSQTEAFF
>TRBD2|TRBV4-3|TRBJ2-7|-
TGCGCCAGCAGCCAGGGGCGGGGGGTCTACGAGCAGTACTTC
CASSQGRGVYEQYF
>-|TRBV7-9|TRBJ1-6|-
TGTGCCAGCAGCTTCGCGAACCTTAATTCACCCCTCCACTTT
CASSFANLNSPLHF
>-|TRBV13|TRBJ1-6|-
TGTGCCAGCAGCTTAGGCCTAAGGGGCCCCCTCCACTTT
CASSLGLRGPLHF
>-|TRBV12-5|TRBJ1-2|-
TGTGCTAGTGGTTTGGCCAGGGTGGAAATAGGGGGCTACACCTTC
CASGLARVEIGGYTF
>TRBD1|TRBV5-1|TRBJ1-2|once
TGCGCCAGCAGCCCCCTCACGTCAGGGGGCCCTAACTATGGCTACACCTTC
CASSPLTSGGPNYGYTF
>-|TRBV27|TRBJ1-2|few
TGTGCCAGCAGTTTACGCGGGGGTATCCTCTATGGCTACACCTTC
CASSLRGGILYGYTF
>TRBD1|TRBV18|TRBJ2-2|-
TGTGCCAGCTCCCTTAGACAGGGGACGAACACCGGGGAGCTGTTTTTT
CASSLRQGTNTGELFF
>TRBD2|TRBV9|TRBJ2-5|-
TGTGCCAGCAGCGTTGTGGGGGGGGTCCGAGAGACCCAGTACTTC
CASSVVGGVRETQYF
>-|TRBV5-4|TRBJ2-5|once
TGTGCCAGCAGCGCCCGGGGGTACCAAGAGACCCAGTACTTC
CASSARGYQETQYF
>-|TRBV28|TRBJ1-1|many
TGTGCCAGCAGCCCCCTGGGGGGAGGAGGAACGAACACTGAAGCTTTCTTT
CASSPLGGGGTNTEAFF
>TRBD1|TRBV7-8|TRBJ1-4|-
TGTGCCAGCAGCAACCGGGACAGAGGATTAAAACTGTTTTTT
CASSNRDRGLKLFF
>TRBD1|TRBV25-1|TRBJ1-1|-
TGTGCCAGCAGTGATCGGGACAGCGTCCATCCTGAAGCTTTCTTT
CASSDRDSVHPEAFF
>-|TRBV19|TRBJ2-7|-
TGTGCCAGTAGTAAAACTAGGACAGATCTCTCCTACGAGCAGTACTTC
CASSKTRTDLSYEQYF
>TRBD2|TRBV7-9|TRBJ2-3|-
TGTGCCAGCAGCCCCCCTTTAGCGGGGGTTAACACAGATACGCAGTATTTT
CASSPPLAGVNTDTQYF
>TRBD1|TRBV25-1|TRBJ2-7|-
TGTGCCAGCAGTGAGCCGGGGGACAGGGGCTACGAGCAGTACTTC
CASSEPGDRGYEQYF
>TRBD2|TRBV28|TRBJ2-2|-
TGTGCCAGTAGCGCCAGCGGGGACACCGGGGAGCTGTTTTTT
CASSASGDTGELFF
>-|TRBV2|TRBJ1-3|-
TGTGCCAGCATCCGAGACTCTGGAAACACCATATATTTT
CASIRDSGNTIYF